This T cell receptor beta chain was recorded in a study of blood T cell repertoires in COVID-19. As for the study in general: Acute and convalescent COVID-19 samples came from the United States, Italy and Spain. The analysed material was cDNA or gDNA that came from T cells, B-cell-depleted T cells, or PBMCs.

Germline V gene lookup returns CDR1 MGHRA and CDR2 YSYEKL. The CDR3 is 16 residues long. Unmatched junction bases numbered 5, after V lost 0 bases and J lost 7 bases. Original handling: The authors estimated nucleated cell counts from reference gene primer amplification. Sequencing was performed with immunoSEQ multiplex PCR; in TCRdb, only in-frame clones are kept and a portion is missing. Clone size and the V and J calls come from that table; the DNA yielded D and trimming. Of 250,000 to 350,000 clones detected, roughly 88% appear once; the ten largest clones hold 9.4%. The chain uses TRBV4-1 and TRBJ2-1; 11 bases fit TRBD2. Sequenced input: peripheral blood. The receptor's source is a man aged 18 to 29 with active or convalescent COVID-19. CDR3 coding DNA: TGCGCCAGCAGCCAAGAAGAGGCTAGCGGGGGGAATGAGCAGTTCTTC. It is translated as CASSQEEASGGNEQFF.